A single sample is the source of the 31 T cell receptor beta chains below, sequenced in a study of CD8+CD57+ T cells in acquired aplastic anemia. The study profiled TCR beta VDJ and CDR3 using genomic DNA as template. TCRdb recomputed calls from the reads with MiXCR, one row per CDR3 protein. The data show about 110,000 distinct CDR3 sequences, with approximately 49% seen just once and about a third held by the top ten. Sequencing was carried out using sorted CD4+, CD8+, or CD8+CD57+ T cells (not recorded which) from PBMCs. The receptors derive from a human donor in good health, serving as a control.

This clonotype has at least ten counts. This rearrangement joins TRBV11-2 to TRBJ1-1, with D possibly TRBD1 on 5 matching bases. Trimming took 5 bases from V and 11 from J, leaving 21 bases between them. This CDR3 contains 14 residues. Germline loops: CDR1 SGHAT, CDR2 FQNNGV. CDR3 coding DNA: TGTGCCAGCAGCCTAAGCTACAGGCATGTCGGGGCTTTCTTT. Its translation is CASSLSYRHVGAFF.

This chain joins TRBV19 and TRBJ2-3, with TRBD1 matching over 9 bases. The CDR3 runs 15 residues. The trim removed 3 bases at V and 3 bases at J, leaving 4 bases unmatched. CDR1 LNHDA and CDR2 SQIVND come from the germline V gene (reference sequence). CDR3 in amino acids: CASSMLTGGTDTQYF. The CDR3 nucleotides are TGTGCCAGTAGTATGCTGACAGGGGGAACAGATACGCAGTATTTT.

The rearrangement joins TRBV19 to TRBJ2-5; perhaps TRBD1 as D (6 bases). Deletions cut 0 bases from V and 5 bases from J, with 16 bases between. This CDR3 region has 16 residues. Germline lookup yields CDR1 LNHDA and CDR2 SQIVND (reference sequence). In DNA, the CDR3 is TGTGCCAGTAGTATAGACCCATACCCAGGGGAGGAGACCCAGTACTTC. This gives the protein CASSIDPYPGEETQYF.

This chain uses TRBV2 with TRBJ2-7; D may be TRBD1 (6 bases). V dropped 8 bases and J dropped 5 bases, with 19 bases sitting between them. Germline assignment: CDR1 SNHLY and CDR2 FYNNEI. The CDR3 is 14 amino acids. The CDR3 loop reads CASRRDRSFHEQYF. Here the CDR3 DNA reads TGTGCCAGCCGAAGAGACAGGTCCTTCCACGAGCAGTACTTC.

The V call is TRBV24-1, the J call TRBJ1-2, with TRBD1 as a possible D gene (6 bases). The CDR3 runs to 14 residues. Trimming removed 4 bases at V and 3 bases at J, with 11 bases between. The germline CDR1 and CDR2 sequences are KGHDR and SFDVKD. The CDR3 here is CATSDSDSYYGYTF. The CDR3 nucleotides read TGTGCCACCAGTGACTCGGACAGCTACTATGGCTACACCTTC.

This clonotype was seen many times. The chain carries TRBV11-2 and TRBJ1-3; D gene uncertain. Germline V CDR1 and CDR2: SGHAT, FQNNGV. V was pared by 2 bases and J by 6 bases, with 11 bases between. The CDR3 runs to 14 residues. The CDR3 DNA follows: TGTGCCAGCAGCTTATTGTCTGGGCCAAACACCATATATTTT. It encodes CASSLLSGPNTIYF.

V is TRBV5-1 and J is TRBJ2-7; 9 bases map to TRBD1. Trimming took 4 bases from V and 4 from J; bases not matched to a gene: 18. The germline V gene has CDR1 SGHRS and CDR2 YFSETQ. The CDR3 runs 18 residues. Here the CDR3 reads CASSPTGTGYTPTYEQYF. In nucleotides, the CDR3 is TGCGCCAGCAGCCCTACCGGGACAGGGTACACCCCTACATACGAGCAGTACTTC.

The V and J genes are TRBV29-1 and TRBJ2-7; 9 bases are shared with TRBD1. The CDR3 totals 13 residues. V lost 7 bases, J lost 2 bases, and 6 bases stayed unmatched. CDR1 SQVTM and CDR2 ANQGSEA come from the germline V gene. In DNA form, the CDR3 reads TGCAGCGCCTCGGGACAGGGACCCTACGAGCAGTACTTC. It codes for CSASGQGPYEQYF.

V is TRBV9 and J is TRBJ2-3; D ambiguous. The length of the CDR3 is 17 residues. V lost 4 bases to trimming and J lost 0 bases, with 18 bases between them. Germline assignment: CDR1 SGDLS and CDR2 YYNGEE. CDR3 region: CASSPRRWRTSTDTQYF. The CDR3 DNA reads as TGTGCCAGCAGCCCCCGGCGATGGCGCACTAGCACAGATACGCAGTATTTT.

The chain employs TRBV2 and TRBJ1-2; D not resolved. V lost 4 bases and J 5 bases, leaving 8 bases between the germline ends. CDR1 is SNHLY and CDR2 is FYNNEI in the germline V gene. This CDR3 spans 12 amino acids. CDR3 in DNA: TGTGCCAGCAGTGGGACGGGGTATGGCTACACCTTC. Amino acids: CASSGTGYGYTF.

The chain uses TRBV7-2 and TRBJ1-2; D gene unclear. Germline V CDR1 and CDR2: SGHTA, FQGNSA. Trimming took 5 bases from V and 7 from J, leaving 14 bases between them. The CDR3 contains 13 residues. The CDR3 protein is CASSPKSEVGYTF. The CDR3 DNA reads as TGTGCCAGCAGCCCCAAGAGTGAGGTTGGCTACACCTTC.

The chain joins TRBV2 to TRBJ2-2, with 9 positions matching TRBD2. The length of the CDR3 is 16 residues. V dropped 2 bases and J dropped 7; count of bases not matched to a gene: 8. Germline CDR1 SNHLY, CDR2 FYNNEI. This CDR3 is CASSEMASGVGGELFF. The CDR3 nucleotides read TGTGCCAGCAGTGAAATGGCTAGCGGGGTAGGCGGGGAGCTGTTTTTT.

This clonotype is labeled medium-sized. V gene TRBV7-3 combines with J gene TRBJ1-1; D gene uncertain. The germline V gene has CDR1 SGHTA and CDR2 FQGTGA. Between the trimmed V and J ends, which lost 2 bases and 1 base, there was a span of 5 bases. The CDR3 is made up of 13 amino acids. CDR3 DNA sequence: TGTGCCAGCAGCTTAGGTCAGAACACTGAAGCTTTCTTT. Translation gives CASSLGQNTEAFF.

This clonotype was observed a handful of times. This chain uses TRBV5-6 with TRBJ1-5; maybe TRBD1 (6 bases). This CDR3 has 15 amino acids. Germline V lookup: CDR1 SGHDT, CDR2 YYEEEE. V was clipped by 6 bases and J by 5 bases, with 18 bases between them. CDR3 DNA: TGTGCCAGCATCAAGAGACAGGAAGGGGATCAGCCCCAGCATTTT. It is translated as CASIKRQEGDQPQHF.

The CDR3 sequence: CASSCDRGLGGYTF. The DNA of the CDR3 is TGTGCCAGCAGCTGCGACAGGGGGCTGGGGGGCTACACCTTC. The chain is built from TRBV7-2 and TRBJ1-2; 10 nucleotides line up with TRBD1. The CDR3 sequence is 14 residues long. Germline-derived CDR1 and CDR2 are SGHTA and FQGNSA. J was trimmed by 8 bases and V by 4 bases; bases with no gene match: 7. The full variable domain, its missing parts supplied by reference TRBV7-2 and TRBJ1-2, is GAGVSQSPSNKVTEKGKDVELRCDPISGHTALYWYRQSLGQGLEFLIYFQGNSAPDKSGLPSDRFSAERTGGSVSTLTIQRTQQEDSAVYLCASSCDRGLGGYTFGSGTRLTVV.

This clonotype was recorded a few times. CDR3 region: CASSLAGEYGYTF. The CDR3 DNA is TGTGCCAGCAGCTTAGCAGGGGAGTATGGCTACACCTTC. V gene TRBV7-2 combines with J gene TRBJ1-2; weak D call: TRBD1 (5 bases). Germline CDR1 is SGHTA and CDR2 is FQGNSA. This CDR3 has 13 amino acids. V dropped 0 bases and J dropped 5 bases, with 7 bases sitting between them.

This clonotype was seen repeatedly, ten times or more. This chain uses TRBV9 with TRBJ2-1; D may be TRBD1 or TRBD2 (6 bases each). Trimming left V 0 bases short and J 4 bases short, with 14 bases between. The germline V gene encodes CDR1 SGDLS and CDR2 YYNGEE. The CDR3 is made up of 16 amino acids. In nucleotides, the CDR3 is TGTGCCAGCAGCGTAGGGGCCGGGGGCCCTTACAATGAGCAGTTCTTC. Encoded protein: CASSVGAGGPYNEQFF.

This chain uses TRBV20-1 with TRBJ1-2; D unresolved. This CDR3 region has 14 residues. Germline V gives CDR1 DFQATT, CDR2 SNEGSKA (reference sequence). CDR3 in DNA: TGCAGCCCTAGTACTCCCCGGTCGTACTATGGCTACACCTTC. Translating gives CSPSTPRSYYGYTF.

V gene TRBV4-2 combines with J gene TRBJ2-3, with D possibly being TRBD2 (6 bases). Germline values: CDR1 LGHNA, CDR2 YNFKEQ. CDR3 size: 17 residues. V was shortened by 1 base and J by 2 bases, with 16 bases between the two germline ends. The CDR3 loop reads CASSQGWAGSATDTQYF. In nucleotides, the CDR3 is TGTGCCAGCAGCCAAGGATGGGCGGGATCTGCCACAGATACGCAGTATTTT.

This clonotype was picked up many times. The chain joins TRBV2 to TRBJ1-5, with 7 bases aligning to TRBD1. The CDR3 runs 14 residues. J lost 7 bases, V lost 1 base, and 4 bases had no gene match. Looked up from germline, CDR1 is SNHLY and CDR2 is FYNNEI. Here the CDR3 reads CASSEGQGGQPQHF. The CDR3 nucleotides are TGTGCCAGCAGTGAAGGACAGGGTGGGCAGCCCCAGCATTTT. Full variable domain (rest looked up from reference TRBV2 and TRBJ1-5): EPEVTQTPSHQVTQMGQEVILRCVPISNHLYFYWYRQILGQKVEFLVSFYNNEISEKSEIFDDQFSVERPDGSNFTLKIRSTKLEDSAMYFCASSEGQGGQPQHFGDGTRLSIL.

The CDR3 loop reads CASMTSGGTDTQYF. The CDR3 nucleotides are TGCGCCAGTATGACTAGCGGGGGTACAGATACGCAGTATTTT. The chain uses TRBV10-1 and TRBJ2-3; 12 nucleotides agree with TRBD2. With 9 bases clipped from V and 3 bases from J, the junction kept 4 bases outside the gene matches. This CDR3 spans 14 amino acids. CDR1 is WNHNN, CDR2 SYGVQD, per germline (reference sequence).

To note about this clonotype: An end of the junction differs from the germline gene, which may be a read error. This chain's CDR3 is CAISDRGGGLFF. CDR3 DNA sequence: TGTGCCATCAGTGATAGGGGCGGGGGGCTGTTTTTT. The chain has TRBV10-3 and TRBJ2-2; 7 bases match TRBD2. The CDR3 loop spans 12 amino acids. From germline, CDR1 is ENHRY and CDR2 SYGVKD.

The genes are TRBV5-6 and TRBJ1-1; 7 nucleotides line up with TRBD1. This CDR3 comprises 14 residues. Per the germline V gene, CDR1 is SGHDT and CDR2 is YYEEEE. J lost 1 base, V lost 4 bases, and 4 bases had no gene match. CDR3 in DNA: TGTGCCAGCAGCATCAGGACAGGGAACACTGAAGCTTTCTTT. It translates to CASSIRTGNTEAFF.

This rearrangement joins TRBV20-1 to TRBJ1-6, with TRBD1 matching over 7 bases. Trimming cost V 6 bases and J 8 bases; bases outside gene matches: 7. CDR1 DFQATT and CDR2 SNEGSKA come from the germline V gene (reference sequence). The CDR3 is 13 amino acids. The CDR3 reads CSARGTKDSPLHF. The CDR3 DNA reads TGCAGTGCCAGGGGGACAAAGGATTCACCCCTCCACTTT.

This clonotype was counted a single time. The V and J genes are TRBV7-8 and TRBJ2-7; a weak D match, TRBD2 (5 bases). Trimming removed 6 bases at V and 3 bases at J, with 12 bases between. This CDR3 comprises 13 residues. CDR1 and CDR2 from the germline V gene are SGHVS and FQNEAQ. CDR3: CASSFEEGYEQYF. The CDR3 coding sequence is TGTGCCAGCAGTTTCGAAGAGGGCTACGAGCAGTACTTC.

The chain employs TRBV7-2 and TRBJ1-2, with D uncertain. The CDR3 extends over 14 amino acids. Deletions cut 3 bases from V and 1 base from J, with 9 bases between. The germline CDR1 and CDR2 sequences are SGHTA and FQGNSA. CDR3 in amino acids: CASSLESFNYGYTF. CDR3 sequence (DNA): TGTGCCAGCAGCTTGGAGAGTTTTAACTATGGCTACACCTTC.

The chain has TRBV2 and TRBJ1-5; D might be TRBD1 (6 bases). CDR3 length: 15 residues. Germline CDR1 and CDR2: SNHLY and FYNNEI. The V end lost 3 bases, the J end lost 5 bases, and 14 bases lay between the germline ends. The CDR3 coding sequence is TGTGCCAGCAGTGATTCGGCAGGGGACGATCAGCCCCAGCATTTT. This codes for CASSDSAGDDQPQHF.

Note on this clonotype: The junction departs from germline at one end; a sequencing error may be responsible. The chain employs TRBV12-3 or TRBV12-4 and TRBJ1-1; D is unresolved. The CDR3 consists of 14 residues. CDR3 nucleotide sequence: TGTGCAAGCAGTGAATCAGAGTATGGCACTGAAGCTTTCTTT. It translates to CASSESEYGTEAFF.

The CDR3 protein is CATLATGRFF. In DNA form, the CDR3 reads TGTGCCACCCTCGCGACGGGGCGGTTCTTC. The chain employs TRBV2 and TRBJ2-1, with D perhaps matching TRBD1 or TRBD2 (5 bases each). CDR3 length equals 10 residues. Trimming shortened V by 10 bases and J by 15 bases, and 16 bases separated the two germline ends. CDR1 is SNHLY, CDR2 FYNNEI, per germline.

V usage is TRBV29-1 and J usage is TRBJ2-4; 11 bases map to TRBD2. CDR3 size: 14 residues. Germline CDR1 is SQVTM and CDR2 is ANQGSEA. After removal of 5 bases from V and 6 bases from J, the junction contained 6 bases not matched to a gene. The CDR3 here is CSVTLAGGRNIQYF. CDR3 coding DNA: TGCAGCGTTACGCTAGCGGGGGGCCGAAACATTCAGTACTTC.

V usage is TRBV2 and J usage is TRBJ1-4; the D is unclear. Germline assignment: CDR1 SNHLY and CDR2 FYNNEI. The V end lost 8 bases, the J end lost 7 bases, and 8 bases lay between the germline ends. There are 11 residues in the CDR3. The CDR3 DNA sequence: TGTGCCAGCCTACTGGTTGAAAAACTGTTTTTT. Amino acid sequence: CASLLVEKLFF.